The sequence of this TCR beta chain was determined in a study of T cell responses to AZD1222 COVID-19 vaccine. Study-wide findings and caveats: All repertoire sampling was performed exclusively after the peak T cell response.

The protocol was immunoSEQ multiplex PCR, while the TCRdb copy is restricted to in-frame clones and leaves out a portion. Among under 200,000 clones listed, approximately 92% were seen once. Between the trimmed V and J ends, which lost 2 bases and 0 bases, there was a span of 5 bases. The germline gives CDR1 LGHNT, CDR2 FRNRAP. The CDR3 length is 14 residues. Remarks on this clone: Its specificity is unknown.

Material: peripheral blood, obtained on day 0 of AZD1222 vaccination. The sequence came from an adult in good health. The V and J genes are TRBV12-5 and TRBJ1-3; D remains unclear. CDR3: CASGLSSSGNTIYF. The CDR3, as DNA: TGTGCTAGTGGTTTGTCGAGCTCTGGAAACACCATATATTTT.